In its sample, the clone carrying this T cell receptor beta chain ranks as medium-sized. No antigen is known for it. One entry per CDR3 protein, called by TCRdb with MiXCR from the 5' RACE reads. Among under 5,500 distinct CDR3 sequences listed, 6.1% were seen once. These data belong to a study of spatial heterogeneity in lung cancer. Overall study results and limits: For expanded intratumoral alpha and beta TCRs, counts tracked tumor mutation counts.

Time point: sample taken at primary tumor resection. The cohort: 70 to 75 early-stage, untreated non-small cell lung cancer patients. This sequence was found in a male donor with early-stage non-small cell lung cancer. The sample here was lung tumor tissue, taken at surgery.

CDR3 loop: CASSLAVQQFF. The CDR3 coding sequence is TGTGCCAGCAGCTTAGCGGTTCAGCAGTTCTTC. This chain uses TRBV7-8 with TRBJ2-1; D not resolved. The CDR3 is 11 residues long. Germline lookup yields CDR1 SGHVS and CDR2 FQNEAQ. V lost 0 bases, J lost 11 bases, and 5 bases lay in between.